These T cell receptor beta chains were read from a single sample in a study of a mutant IDH1 vaccine in newly diagnosed glioma. The assay was immunoSEQ multiplex PCR, and TCRdb's table has in-frame clones only and misses some. This table has 58,000 or so clones, over 70% appearing once. These receptors have no known antigen. This specimen consisted of PBMCs, obtained from a glioma patient whose treatment included an IDH1 peptide vaccine. Every receptor here comes from a man between 35 and 55 years old with glioma. CDR3s leave out the opening cysteine and the closing phenylalanine or tryptophan. Not all rows give a size; the values are once, few, many and, for expanded clones, a class.

V: TRBV4-2; size: few; J: TRBJ1-2; CDR3: ASSQEGGGQLVSGYT
V: TRBV6-4; size: -; J: TRBJ1-1; CDR3: ASSAYRVNTEAF
V: TRBV5-1; size: -; J: TRBJ1-2; CDR3: ASSLVGTYNYGYT
V: TRBV4-1; size: -; J: TRBJ2-1; CDR3: ASSTSSYNEQF
V: TRBV19; size: -; J: TRBJ2-7; CDR3: ASSMAWTSGNEQY
V: TRBV6-4; size: -; J: TRBJ2-1; CDR3: ASSASPGTGGTQF
V: TRBV19; size: -; J: TRBJ2-7; CDR3: ASSPKLAGGPYEQY
V: TRBV19; size: few; J: TRBJ2-7; CDR3: ASSIRGGRSYEQY
V: TRBV15; size: -; J: TRBJ1-1; CDR3: ATSRDSIAGGAWTEAF
V: TRBV5-1; size: -; J: TRBJ2-1; CDR3: ASSLAYSLSYNEQF
V: TRBV5-6; size: -; J: TRBJ2-2; CDR3: ASSQPGLAGHGELF
V: TRBV19; size: -; J: TRBJ1-1; CDR3: ASSTPGPRGITEAF
V: TRBV28; size: -; J: TRBJ2-7; CDR3: ASSPFSYEQY
V: TRBV4-2; size: -; J: TRBJ1-2; CDR3: ASSQAGEGGVDGYT
V: TRBV7-2; size: few; J: TRBJ2-5; CDR3: ASSRLAGGETQY
V: TRBV7-2; size: -; J: TRBJ2-2; CDR3: ASSQGLAGGTGELF
V: TRBV2; size: -; J: TRBJ2-7; CDR3: ASTLTSGAGDEQY
V: TRBV10-3; size: -; J: TRBJ2-5; CDR3: ATSRELETQY
V: TRBV23-1; size: -; J: TRBJ2-7; CDR3: ASSQTLGVYEQY
V: TRBV25-1; size: once; J: TRBJ2-1; CDR3: ASSEEFNEQF
V: TRBV10-3; size: -; J: TRBJ2-1; CDR3: AISVWREGEKNEQF
V: TRBV19; size: -; J: TRBJ1-2; CDR3: ASTRRTEGGYT
V: TRBV5-4; size: -; J: TRBJ2-1; CDR3: ASSAAGATYNEQF
V: TRBV27; size: -; J: TRBJ2-2; CDR3: ASSQWTGITNTGELF
V: TRBV19; size: -; J: TRBJ2-6; CDR3: ATSTTGANVLT
V: TRBV19; size: -; J: TRBJ2-7; CDR3: ASSIVSGYEQY
V: TRBV15; size: -; J: TRBJ2-1; CDR3: ATLASGSEFYNEQF
V: TRBV16; size: -; J: TRBJ2-7; CDR3: ASSRPPGRQY
V: TRBV11-2; size: -; J: TRBJ2-5; CDR3: ASAEEGAGQETQY
V: TRBV5-1; size: -; J: TRBJ1-1; CDR3: ASNAREEGRPNTEAF
V: TRBV28; size: -; J: TRBJ1-5; CDR3: ASSSRNLGGQPQH
V: TRBV28; size: -; J: TRBJ1-5; CDR3: ASSLFSTGARNQPQH
V: TRBV7-2; size: -; J: TRBJ1-1; CDR3: ASSLGPPNTEAF
V: TRBV5-5; size: once; J: TRBJ2-7; CDR3: ASSTQGYEQY
V: TRBV6-5; size: once; J: TRBJ2-2; CDR3: ASRSGTGATGELF
V: TRBV4-2; size: -; J: TRBJ2-2; CDR3: ASSQEERSNTGELF
V: TRBV19; size: -; J: TRBJ1-1; CDR3: ASSIAGSWITEAF
V: TRBV18; size: -; J: TRBJ2-1; CDR3: ASSPDYAGSSYNEQF
V: TRBV4-1; size: -; J: TRBJ1-1; CDR3: ASSQPVGTGAVEAF
V: TRBV19; size: few; J: TRBJ1-5; CDR3: ASSIGNQPQH
V: TRBV7-8; size: -; J: TRBJ1-2; CDR3: ASSLDGGDYGYT
V: TRBV7-6; size: -; J: TRBJ1-4; CDR3: ASSLASGLSEKLF
V: TRBV18; size: -; J: TRBJ2-5; CDR3: ASSNGLEETQY
V: TRBV10-3; size: few; J: TRBJ1-2; CDR3: AISATDRGSNGYT
V: TRBV9; size: -; J: TRBJ2-7; CDR3: ASSVASGPYEQY
V: TRBV29-1; size: -; J: TRBJ2-1; CDR3: SVDRTSGSLSYNEQF
V: TRBV12-5; size: -; J: TRBJ1-1; CDR3: ASLGQMNTEAF
V: TRBV5-6; size: -; J: TRBJ2-6; CDR3: ASRLRGVGANVLT
V: TRBV2; size: -; J: TRBJ2-7; CDR3: ASSDVFSYEQY